Following are 4 T cell receptor beta chains from one sample sequenced in a study of tumor and adjacent non-tumor tissue in lung cancer. The template was RNA from unsorted bulk tissue. More than 3 cm separated this lung sample from the edge of the tumor. The library came from three nested PCR rounds adapted from ARM-PCR protocols. MiXCR, run by TCRdb on the multiplex PCR reads, gives a single entry per CDR3 protein. Among 90,000 to 100,000 distinct CDR3 sequences, around three quarters were seen once, and the ten largest hold about 31%. Sequencing input: distant non-tumor lung tissue. These receptors all stem from a man in his 60s with small cell lung cancer.

Details on this clonotype: A much larger clone differs by one base, so this may be a read error. The CDR3 end shows no conserved phenylalanine or tryptophan, and so a read error is likely. Because the CDR3's place on the DNA is in doubt, the DNA is left out and the CDR3 is given as listed by TCRdb. The chain employs TRBV11-3 and TRBJ2-2; the table's D call, TRBD2, was not checked against the DNA. CDR1 is SGHNT, CDR2 YENEEA, per germline. The CDR3 is 16 residues long, ends included. The CDR3 sequence is CASSLGSEVHTGELLS.

This clonotype is a singleton in its sample. The junction departs from the called germline gene at one end, perhaps through a read error. The V gene is TRBV11-2, the J gene TRBJ2-6, with a possible D match to TRBD2 (5 bases). CDR1 is SGHAT and CDR2 is FQNNGV in the germline V gene. CDR3 length equals 14 residues. The CDR3 region has the DNA TGTCCCAGCAGCAAGGGATCCGGGATCAACGTCCTGACTTTC. Amino acid sequence: CPSSKGSGINVLTF.

As to this clonotype: An end of the junction does not agree with germline; a read error may underlie this. This rearrangement joins TRBV10-3 to TRBJ2-1; D perhaps matches TRBD2 (5 bases). Germline assignment: CDR1 ENHRY and CDR2 SYGVKD. The CDR3 length is 16 residues. CDR3 protein: CDIAPLVGAVPNEHFF. The CDR3, as DNA: TGTGACATTGCTCCTCTAGTGGGAGCTGTACCCAATGAGCACTTCTTC.

Of note for this clonotype: Lacking the conserved final phenylalanine or tryptophan, this CDR3 likely reflects a read error. This sequence joins TRBV18 and TRBJ1-2, with 7 bases fitting TRBD1. Germline V gene sequence: CDR1 KGHSH, CDR2 LQKENI. Trimming at V came to 2 bases and at J to 3 bases, leaving 3 bases not matched to a gene. The CDR3 sequence is 14 residues long. The DNA of the CDR3 is TGTGCCAGCTCACCAGACAGGGAATACTATGGCTACACCCTC. This codes for CASSPDREYYGYTL.